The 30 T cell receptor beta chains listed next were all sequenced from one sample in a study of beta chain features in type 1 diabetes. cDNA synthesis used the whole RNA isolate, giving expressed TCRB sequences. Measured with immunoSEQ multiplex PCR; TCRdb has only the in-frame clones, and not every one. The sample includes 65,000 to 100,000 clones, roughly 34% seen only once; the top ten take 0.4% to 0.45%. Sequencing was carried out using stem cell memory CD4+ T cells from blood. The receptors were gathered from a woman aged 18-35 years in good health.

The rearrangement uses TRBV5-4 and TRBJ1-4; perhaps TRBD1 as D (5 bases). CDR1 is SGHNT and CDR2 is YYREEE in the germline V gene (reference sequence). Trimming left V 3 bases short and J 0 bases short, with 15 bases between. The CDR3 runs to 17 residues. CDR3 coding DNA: TGTGCCAGCAGCTCCATTACGGGGGAAGCAACTAATGAAAAACTGTTTTTT. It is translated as CASSSITGEATNEKLFF.

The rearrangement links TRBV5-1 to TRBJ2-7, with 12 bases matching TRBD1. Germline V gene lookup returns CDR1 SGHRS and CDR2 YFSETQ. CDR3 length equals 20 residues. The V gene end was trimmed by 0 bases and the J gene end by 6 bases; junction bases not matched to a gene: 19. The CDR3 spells CASSLVRDRGPQKESSEQYF. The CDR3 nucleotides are TGCGCCAGCAGCTTGGTACGGGACAGGGGGCCCCAGAAGGAGTCGTCCGAGCAGTACTTC.

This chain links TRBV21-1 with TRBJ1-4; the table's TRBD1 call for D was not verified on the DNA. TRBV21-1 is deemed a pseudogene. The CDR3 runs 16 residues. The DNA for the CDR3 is TGTGCCAGCAGCTTAGACCGGGACAGGACTAATGAAAAACTGTTTTTT. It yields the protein CASSLDRDRTNEKLFF.

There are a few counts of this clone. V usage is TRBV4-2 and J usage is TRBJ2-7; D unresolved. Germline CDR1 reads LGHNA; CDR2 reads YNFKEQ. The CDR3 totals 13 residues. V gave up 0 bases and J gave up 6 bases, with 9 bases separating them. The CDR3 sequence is CASSQEFPGEQYF. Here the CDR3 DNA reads TGTGCCAGCAGCCAAGAGTTTCCGGGCGAGCAGTACTTC.

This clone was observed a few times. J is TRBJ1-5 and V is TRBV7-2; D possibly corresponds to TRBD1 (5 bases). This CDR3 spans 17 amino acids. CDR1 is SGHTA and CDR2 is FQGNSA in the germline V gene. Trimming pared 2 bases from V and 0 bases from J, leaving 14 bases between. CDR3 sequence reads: CASSLLGRVNSNQPQHF. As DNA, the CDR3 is TGTGCCAGCAGCTTATTGGGCAGGGTGAATAGCAATCAGCCCCAGCATTTT.

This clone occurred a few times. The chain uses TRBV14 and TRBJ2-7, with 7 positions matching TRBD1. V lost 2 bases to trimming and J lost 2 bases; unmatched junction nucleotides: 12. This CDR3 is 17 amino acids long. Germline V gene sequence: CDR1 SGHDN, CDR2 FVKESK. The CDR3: CASSQWTGRQFTYEQYF. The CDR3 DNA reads TGTGCCAGCAGCCAATGGACAGGTCGTCAGTTTACCTACGAGCAGTACTTC. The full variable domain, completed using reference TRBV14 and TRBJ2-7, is EAGVTQFPSHSVIEKGQTVTLRCDPISGHDNLYWYRRVMGKEIKFLLHFVKESKQDESGMPNNRFLAERTGGTYSTLKVQPAELEDSGVYFCASSQWTGRQFTYEQYFGPGTRLTVT.

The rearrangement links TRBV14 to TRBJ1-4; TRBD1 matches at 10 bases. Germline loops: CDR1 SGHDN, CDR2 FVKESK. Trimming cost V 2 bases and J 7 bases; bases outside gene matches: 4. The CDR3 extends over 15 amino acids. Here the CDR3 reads CASSQLTGGIEKLFF. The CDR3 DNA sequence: TGTGCCAGCAGCCAACTGACAGGGGGCATTGAAAAACTGTTTTTT.

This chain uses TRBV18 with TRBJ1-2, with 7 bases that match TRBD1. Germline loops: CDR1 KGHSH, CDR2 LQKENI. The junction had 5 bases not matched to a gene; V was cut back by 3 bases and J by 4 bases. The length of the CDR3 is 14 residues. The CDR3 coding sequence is TGTGCCAGCTCACCTGGACAGGAGGGCTATGGCTACACCTTC. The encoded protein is CASSPGQEGYGYTF.

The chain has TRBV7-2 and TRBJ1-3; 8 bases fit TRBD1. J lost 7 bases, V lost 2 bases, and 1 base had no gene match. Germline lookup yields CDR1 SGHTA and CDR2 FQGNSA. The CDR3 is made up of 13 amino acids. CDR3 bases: TGTGCCAGCAGCTTATGGGACAGGAACACCATATATTTT. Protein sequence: CASSLWDRNTIYF.

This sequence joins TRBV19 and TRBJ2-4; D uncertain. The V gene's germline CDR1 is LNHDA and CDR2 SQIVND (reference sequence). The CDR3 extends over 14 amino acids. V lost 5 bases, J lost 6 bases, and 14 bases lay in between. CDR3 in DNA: TGTGCCAGTAGTCGAGGAGCTTCGGGAAACATTCAGTACTTC. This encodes CASSRGASGNIQYF. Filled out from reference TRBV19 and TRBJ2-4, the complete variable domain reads DGGITQSPKYLFRKEGQNVTLSCEQNLNHDAMYWYRQDPGQGLRLIYYSQIVNDFQKGDIAEGYSVSREKKESFPLTVTSAQKNPTAFYLCASSRGASGNIQYFGAGTRLSVL.

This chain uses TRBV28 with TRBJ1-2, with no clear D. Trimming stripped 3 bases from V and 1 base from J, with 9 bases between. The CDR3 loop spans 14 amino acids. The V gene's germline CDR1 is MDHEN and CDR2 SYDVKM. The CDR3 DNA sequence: TGTGCCAGCAGTTTGAGGATTCTTAACTATGGCTACACCTTC. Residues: CASSLRILNYGYTF.

The CDR3 DNA follows: TGCGCCATCGACCTCATAGGGGGAGAACAGCCCCAGCATTTT. Residues: CAIDLIGGEQPQHF. The chain recombines TRBV23-1 with TRBJ1-5; a possible D gene is TRBD1 (6 bases). TRBV23-1 counts as an open reading frame of uncertain function. The germline V and J ends were trimmed by 10 bases and 7 bases, with 20 bases remaining between them. This CDR3 region has 14 residues.

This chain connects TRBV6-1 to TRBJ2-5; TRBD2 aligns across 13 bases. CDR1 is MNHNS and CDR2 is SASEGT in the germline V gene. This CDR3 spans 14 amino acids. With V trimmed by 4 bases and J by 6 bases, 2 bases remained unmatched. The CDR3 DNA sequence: TGTGCCAGCAGTGGGGGGACTAGCGGGAAGACCCAGTACTTC. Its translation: CASSGGTSGKTQYF.

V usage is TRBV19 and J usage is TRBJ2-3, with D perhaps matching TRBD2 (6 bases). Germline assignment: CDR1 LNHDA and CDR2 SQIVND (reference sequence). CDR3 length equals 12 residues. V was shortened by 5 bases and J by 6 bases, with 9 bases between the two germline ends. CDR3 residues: CASSPGTDTQYF. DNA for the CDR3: TGTGCCAGTAGTCCCGGGACTGATACGCAGTATTTT. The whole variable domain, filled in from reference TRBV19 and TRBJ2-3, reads DGGITQSPKYLFRKEGQNVTLSCEQNLNHDAMYWYRQDPGQGLRLIYYSQIVNDFQKGDIAEGYSVSREKKESFPLTVTSAQKNPTAFYLCASSPGTDTQYFGPGTRLTVL.

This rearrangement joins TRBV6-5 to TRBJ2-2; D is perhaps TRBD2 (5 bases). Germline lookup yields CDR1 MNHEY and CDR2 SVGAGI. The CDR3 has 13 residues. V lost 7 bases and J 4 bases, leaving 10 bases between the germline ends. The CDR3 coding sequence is TGTGCCAGCATCGCACGGGGCACCGGGGAGCTGTTTTTT. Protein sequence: CASIARGTGELFF.

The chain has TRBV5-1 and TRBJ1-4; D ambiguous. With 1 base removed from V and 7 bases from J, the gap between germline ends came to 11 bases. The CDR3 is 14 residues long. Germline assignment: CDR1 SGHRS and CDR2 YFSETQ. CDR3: CASSLTESGEKLFF. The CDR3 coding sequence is TGCGCCAGCAGCTTGACAGAAAGCGGTGAAAAACTGTTTTTT.

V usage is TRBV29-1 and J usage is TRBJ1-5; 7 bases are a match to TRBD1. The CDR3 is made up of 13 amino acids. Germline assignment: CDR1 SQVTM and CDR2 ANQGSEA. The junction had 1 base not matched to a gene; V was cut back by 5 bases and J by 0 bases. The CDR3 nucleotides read TGCAGCGTTAGGGGGCATAGCAATCAGCCCCAGCATTTT. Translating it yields CSVRGHSNQPQHF.

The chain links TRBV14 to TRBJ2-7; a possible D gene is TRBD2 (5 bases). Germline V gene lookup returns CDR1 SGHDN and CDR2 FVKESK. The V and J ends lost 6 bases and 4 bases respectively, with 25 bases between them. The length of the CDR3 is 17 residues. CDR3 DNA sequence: TGTGCCAGCAGAGATCCCCTAAAGGTCGGCGGAGGTTACGAGCAGTACTTC. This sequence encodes CASRDPLKVGGGYEQYF.

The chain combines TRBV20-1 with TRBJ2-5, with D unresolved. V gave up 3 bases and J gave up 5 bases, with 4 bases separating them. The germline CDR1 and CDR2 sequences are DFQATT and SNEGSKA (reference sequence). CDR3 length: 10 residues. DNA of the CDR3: TGCAGTGCTAGGGAGGAGACCCAGTACTTC. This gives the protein CSAREETQYF.

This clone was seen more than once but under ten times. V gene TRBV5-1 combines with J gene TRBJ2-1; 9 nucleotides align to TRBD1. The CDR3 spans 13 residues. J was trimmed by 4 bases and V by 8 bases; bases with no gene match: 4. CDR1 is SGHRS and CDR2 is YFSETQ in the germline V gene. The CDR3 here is CASRQGEYNEQFF. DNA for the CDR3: TGCGCCAGTAGACAGGGGGAATACAATGAGCAGTTCTTC.

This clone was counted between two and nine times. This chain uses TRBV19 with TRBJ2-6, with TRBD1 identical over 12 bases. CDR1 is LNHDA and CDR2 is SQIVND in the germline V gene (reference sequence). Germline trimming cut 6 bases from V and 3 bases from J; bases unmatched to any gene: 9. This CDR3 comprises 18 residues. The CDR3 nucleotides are TGTGCCAGTAGGTCACCGGGACAGGGGGCGCTTGGGGCCAACGTCCTGACTTTC. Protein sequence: CASRSPGQGALGANVLTF.

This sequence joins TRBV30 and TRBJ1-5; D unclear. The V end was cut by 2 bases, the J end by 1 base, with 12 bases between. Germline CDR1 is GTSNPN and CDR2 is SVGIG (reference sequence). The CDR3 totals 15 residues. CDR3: CAWSLDGLSNQPQHF. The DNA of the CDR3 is TGTGCCTGGAGTCTAGACGGGTTGAGCAATCAGCCCCAGCATTTT.

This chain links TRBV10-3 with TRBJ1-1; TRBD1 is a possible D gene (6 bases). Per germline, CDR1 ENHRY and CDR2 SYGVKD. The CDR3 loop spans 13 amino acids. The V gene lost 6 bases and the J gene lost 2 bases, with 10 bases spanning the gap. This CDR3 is CAISGQLNTEAFF. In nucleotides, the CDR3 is TGTGCCATCAGCGGACAGCTAAACACTGAAGCTTTCTTT.

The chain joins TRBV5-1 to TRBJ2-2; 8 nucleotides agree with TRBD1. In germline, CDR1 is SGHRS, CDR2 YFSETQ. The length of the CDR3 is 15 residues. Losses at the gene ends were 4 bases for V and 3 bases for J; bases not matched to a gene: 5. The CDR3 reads CASSNRDRYTGELFF. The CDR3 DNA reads TGCGCCAGCAGCAACCGGGACAGGTACACCGGGGAGCTGTTTTTT.

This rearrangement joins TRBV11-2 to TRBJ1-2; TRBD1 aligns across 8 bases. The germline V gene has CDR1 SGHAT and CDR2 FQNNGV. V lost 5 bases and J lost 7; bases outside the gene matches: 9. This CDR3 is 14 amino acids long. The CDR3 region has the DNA TGTGCCAGCAGCACGGACAGGGCTAGCTCTGGCTACACCTTC. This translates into CASSTDRASSGYTF.

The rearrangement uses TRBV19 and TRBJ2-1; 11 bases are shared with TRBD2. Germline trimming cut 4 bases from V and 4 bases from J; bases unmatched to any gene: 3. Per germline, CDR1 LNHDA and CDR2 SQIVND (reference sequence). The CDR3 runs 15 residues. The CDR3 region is CASSTSGGTYNEQFF. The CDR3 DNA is TGTGCCAGTAGTACTAGCGGGGGGACGTACAATGAGCAGTTCTTC. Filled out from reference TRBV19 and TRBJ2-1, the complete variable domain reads DGGITQSPKYLFRKEGQNVTLSCEQNLNHDAMYWYRQDPGQGLRLIYYSQIVNDFQKGDIAEGYSVSREKKESFPLTVTSAQKNPTAFYLCASSTSGGTYNEQFFGPGTRLTVL.

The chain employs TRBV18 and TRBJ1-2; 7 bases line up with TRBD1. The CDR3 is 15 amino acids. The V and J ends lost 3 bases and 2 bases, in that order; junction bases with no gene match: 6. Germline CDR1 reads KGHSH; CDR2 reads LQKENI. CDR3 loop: CASSPSEDRNYGYTF. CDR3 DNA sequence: TGTGCCAGCTCACCGTCAGAGGACAGGAACTATGGCTACACCTTC.

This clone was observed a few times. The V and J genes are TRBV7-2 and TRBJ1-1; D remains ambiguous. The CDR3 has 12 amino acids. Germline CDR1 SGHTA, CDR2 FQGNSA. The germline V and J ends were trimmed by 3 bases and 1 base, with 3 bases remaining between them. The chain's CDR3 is CASSFQNTEAFF. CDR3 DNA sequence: TGTGCCAGCAGCTTTCAGAACACTGAAGCTTTCTTT. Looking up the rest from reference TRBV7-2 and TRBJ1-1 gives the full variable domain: GAGVSQSPSNKVTEKGKDVELRCDPISGHTALYWYRQSLGQGLEFLIYFQGNSAPDKSGLPSDRFSAERTGGSVSTLTIQRTQQEDSAVYLCASSFQNTEAFFGQGTRLTVV.

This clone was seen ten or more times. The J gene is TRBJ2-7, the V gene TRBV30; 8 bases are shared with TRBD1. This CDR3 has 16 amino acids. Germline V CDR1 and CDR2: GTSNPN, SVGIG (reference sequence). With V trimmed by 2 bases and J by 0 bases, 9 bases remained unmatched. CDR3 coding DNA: TGTGCCTGGAGTCCCTCTTGGACAGGGCCCTCCTACGAGCAGTACTTC. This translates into CAWSPSWTGPSYEQYF. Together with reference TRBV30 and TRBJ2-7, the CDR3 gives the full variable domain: SQTIHQWPATLVQPVGSPLSLECTVEGTSNPNLYWYRQAAGRGLQLLFYSVGIGQISSEVPQNLSASRPQDRQFILSSKKLLLSDSGFYLCAWSPSWTGPSYEQYFGPGTRLTVT.

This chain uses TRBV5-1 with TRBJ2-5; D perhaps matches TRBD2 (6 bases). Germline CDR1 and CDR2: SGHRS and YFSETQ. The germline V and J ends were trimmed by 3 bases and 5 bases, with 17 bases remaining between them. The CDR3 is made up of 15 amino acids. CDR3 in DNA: TGCGCCAGCAGCTATAACGGAATAGGGAGGGAGACCCAGTACTTC. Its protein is CASSYNGIGRETQYF.